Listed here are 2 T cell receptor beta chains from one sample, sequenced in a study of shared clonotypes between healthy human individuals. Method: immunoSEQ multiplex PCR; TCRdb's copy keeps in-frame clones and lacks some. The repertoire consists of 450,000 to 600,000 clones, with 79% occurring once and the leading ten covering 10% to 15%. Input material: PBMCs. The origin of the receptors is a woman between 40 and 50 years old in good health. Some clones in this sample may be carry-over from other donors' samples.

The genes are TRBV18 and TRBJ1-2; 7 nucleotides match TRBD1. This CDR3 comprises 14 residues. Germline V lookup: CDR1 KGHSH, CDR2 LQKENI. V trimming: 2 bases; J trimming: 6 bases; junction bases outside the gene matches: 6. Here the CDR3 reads CASSPETGTDGYTF. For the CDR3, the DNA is TGTGCCAGCTCACCAGAGACAGGGACAGATGGCTACACCTTC.

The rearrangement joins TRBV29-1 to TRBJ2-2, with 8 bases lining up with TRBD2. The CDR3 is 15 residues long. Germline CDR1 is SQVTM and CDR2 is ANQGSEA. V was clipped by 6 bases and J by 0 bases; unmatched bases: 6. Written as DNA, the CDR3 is TGCAGCGTCCGGGAGGGAGGAGCGAACACCGGGGAGCTGTTTTTT. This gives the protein CSVREGGANTGELFF.